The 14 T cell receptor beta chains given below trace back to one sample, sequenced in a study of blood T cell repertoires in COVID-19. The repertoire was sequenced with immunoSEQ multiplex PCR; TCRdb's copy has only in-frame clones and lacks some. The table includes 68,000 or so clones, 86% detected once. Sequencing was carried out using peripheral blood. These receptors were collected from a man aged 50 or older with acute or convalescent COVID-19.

The CDR3 nucleotides read TGTGCCAGTAGTGCCGAACAGGGTTGGGGCAATCAGCCCCAGCATTTT. Protein sequence: CASSAEQGWGNQPQHF. The chain couples TRBV19 to TRBJ1-5, with D possibly matching TRBD1 (6 bases). Germline-derived CDR1 and CDR2 are LNHDA and SQIVND (reference sequence). The CDR3 sequence is 16 residues long. Trimming took 5 bases from V and 2 from J, leaving 16 bases between them.

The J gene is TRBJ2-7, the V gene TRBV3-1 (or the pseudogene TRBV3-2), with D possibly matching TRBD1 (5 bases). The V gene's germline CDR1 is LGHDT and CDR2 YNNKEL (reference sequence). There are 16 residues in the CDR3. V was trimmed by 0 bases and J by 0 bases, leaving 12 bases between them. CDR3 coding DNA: TGTGCCAGCAGCCAAGAACTACAGGTGAGCTCCTACGAGCAGTACTTC. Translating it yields CASSQELQVSSYEQYF.

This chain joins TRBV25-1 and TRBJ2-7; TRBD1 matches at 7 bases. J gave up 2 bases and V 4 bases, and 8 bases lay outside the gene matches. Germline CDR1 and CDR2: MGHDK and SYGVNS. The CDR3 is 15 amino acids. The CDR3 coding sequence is TGTGCCAGCAGTGGATTCCGGGACAGACCCTACGAGCAGTACTTC. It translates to CASSGFRDRPYEQYF.

CDR3 amino acids: CASTIAGERGTDTQYF. The CDR3 coding sequence is TGCGCCAGTACTATAGCGGGAGAGCGAGGCACAGATACGCAGTATTTT. V is TRBV5-1 and J is TRBJ2-3; 9 bases align to TRBD2. V lost 8 bases, J lost 1 base, and 11 bases stayed unmatched. This CDR3 region has 16 residues. Germline V gene data show CDR1 as SGHRS and CDR2 as YFSETQ.

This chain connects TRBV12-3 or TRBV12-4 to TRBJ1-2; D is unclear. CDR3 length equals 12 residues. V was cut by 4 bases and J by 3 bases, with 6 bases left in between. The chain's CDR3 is CASSSLDYGYTF. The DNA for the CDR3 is TGTGCCAGCAGTTCTTTAGACTATGGCTACACCTTC.

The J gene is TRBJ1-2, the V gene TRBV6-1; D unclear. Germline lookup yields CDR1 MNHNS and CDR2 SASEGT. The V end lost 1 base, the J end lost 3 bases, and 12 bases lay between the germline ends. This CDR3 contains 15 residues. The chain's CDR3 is CASSEEGRTYYGYTF. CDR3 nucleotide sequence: TGTGCCAGCAGTGAAGAGGGCCGGACTTACTATGGCTACACCTTC.

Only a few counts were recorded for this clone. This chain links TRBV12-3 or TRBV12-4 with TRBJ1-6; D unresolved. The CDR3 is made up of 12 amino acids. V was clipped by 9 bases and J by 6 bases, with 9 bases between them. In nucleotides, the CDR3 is TGTGCCAGTTGTCCTCGTAATTCACCCCTCCACTTT. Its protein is CASCPRNSPLHF.

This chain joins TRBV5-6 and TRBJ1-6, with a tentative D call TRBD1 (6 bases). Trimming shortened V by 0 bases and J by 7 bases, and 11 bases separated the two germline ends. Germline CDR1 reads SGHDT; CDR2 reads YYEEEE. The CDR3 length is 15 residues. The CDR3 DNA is TGTGCCAGCAGCTTGGTAGCAGGGGTCAATTCACCCCTCCACTTT. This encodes CASSLVAGVNSPLHF. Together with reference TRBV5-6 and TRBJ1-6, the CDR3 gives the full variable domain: DAGVTQSPTHLIKTRGQQVTLRCSPKSGHDTVSWYQQALGQGPQFIFQYYEEEERQRGNFPDRFSGHQFPNYSSELNVNALLLGDSALYLCASSLVAGVNSPLHFGNGTRLTVT.

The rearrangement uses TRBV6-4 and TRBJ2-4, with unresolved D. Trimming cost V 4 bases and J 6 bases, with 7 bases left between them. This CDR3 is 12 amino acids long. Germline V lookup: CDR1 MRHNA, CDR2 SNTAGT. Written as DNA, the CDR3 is TGTGCCAGCAGTGGCGGTGGAAACATTCAGTACTTC. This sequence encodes CASSGGGNIQYF.

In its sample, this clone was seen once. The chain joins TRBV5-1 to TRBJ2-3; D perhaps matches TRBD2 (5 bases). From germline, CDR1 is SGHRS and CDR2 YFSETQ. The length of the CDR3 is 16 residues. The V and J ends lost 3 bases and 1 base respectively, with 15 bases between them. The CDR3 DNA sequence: TGCGCCAGCAGCTCACGAACAGCGGCGGGCACAGATACGCAGTATTTT. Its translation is CASSSRTAAGTDTQYF.

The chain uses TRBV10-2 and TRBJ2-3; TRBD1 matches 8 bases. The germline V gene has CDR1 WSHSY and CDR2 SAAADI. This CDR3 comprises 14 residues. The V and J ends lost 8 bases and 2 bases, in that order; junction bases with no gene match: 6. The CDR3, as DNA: TGCGCCAGCTCAGGGGGCCCTTCCACAGATACGCAGTATTTT. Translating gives CASSGGPSTDTQYF.

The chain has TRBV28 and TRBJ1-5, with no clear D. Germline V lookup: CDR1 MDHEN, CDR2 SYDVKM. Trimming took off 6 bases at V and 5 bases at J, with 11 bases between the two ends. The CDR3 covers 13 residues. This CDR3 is CASRGNGYQPQHF. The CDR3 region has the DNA TGTGCCAGCAGGGGCAATGGGTATCAGCCCCAGCATTTT.

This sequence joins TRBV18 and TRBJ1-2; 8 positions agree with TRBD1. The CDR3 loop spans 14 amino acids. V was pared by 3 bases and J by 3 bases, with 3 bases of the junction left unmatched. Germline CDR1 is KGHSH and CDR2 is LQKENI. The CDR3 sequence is CASSPGQADYGYTF. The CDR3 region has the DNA TGTGCCAGCTCACCGGGACAGGCGGACTATGGCTACACCTTC.

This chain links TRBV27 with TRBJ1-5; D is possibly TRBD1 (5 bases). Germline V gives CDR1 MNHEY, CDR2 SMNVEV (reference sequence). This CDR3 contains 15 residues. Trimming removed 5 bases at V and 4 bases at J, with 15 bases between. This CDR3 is CASSPGERWNQPQHF. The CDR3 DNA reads TGTGCCAGCAGTCCGGGGGAAAGGTGGAATCAGCCCCAGCATTTT.